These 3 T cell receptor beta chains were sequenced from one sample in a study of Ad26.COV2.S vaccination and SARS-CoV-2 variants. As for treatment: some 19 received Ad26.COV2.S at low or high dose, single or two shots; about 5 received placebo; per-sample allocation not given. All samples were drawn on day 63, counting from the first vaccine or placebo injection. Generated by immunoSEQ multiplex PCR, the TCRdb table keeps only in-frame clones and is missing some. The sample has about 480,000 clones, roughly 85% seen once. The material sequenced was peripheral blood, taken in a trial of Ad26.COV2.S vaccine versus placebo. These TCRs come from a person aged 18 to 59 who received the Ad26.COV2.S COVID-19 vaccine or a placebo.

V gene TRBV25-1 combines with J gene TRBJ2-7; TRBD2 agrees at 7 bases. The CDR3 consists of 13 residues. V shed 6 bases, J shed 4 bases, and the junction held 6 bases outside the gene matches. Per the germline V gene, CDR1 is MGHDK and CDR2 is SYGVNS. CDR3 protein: CASRNGGRYEQYF. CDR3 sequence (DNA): TGTGCCAGCAGGAACGGCGGGAGATACGAGCAGTACTTC.

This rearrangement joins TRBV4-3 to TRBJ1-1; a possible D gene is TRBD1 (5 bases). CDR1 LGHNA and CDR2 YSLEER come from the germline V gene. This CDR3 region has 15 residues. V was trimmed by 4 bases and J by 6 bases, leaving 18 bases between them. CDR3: CASSLQQDLGAEAFF. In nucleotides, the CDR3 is TGCGCCAGCAGCCTCCAACAGGACCTCGGGGCTGAAGCTTTCTTT.

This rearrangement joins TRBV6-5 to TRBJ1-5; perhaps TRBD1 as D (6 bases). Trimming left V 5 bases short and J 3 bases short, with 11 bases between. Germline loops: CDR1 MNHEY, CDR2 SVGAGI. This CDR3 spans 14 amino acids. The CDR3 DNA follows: TGTGCCAGCAGTATACAGGGAATCAATCAGCCCCAGCATTTT. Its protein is CASSIQGINQPQHF.